This note documents a single TCR beta chain sequence. Its specificity is not known. V lost 1 base, J lost 10 bases, and 10 bases lay in between. Looked up from germline, CDR1 is MGHRA and CDR2 is YSYEKL. This CDR3 is 13 amino acids long. This sample is part of a study of T-cell reconstitution after alpha-beta-depleted transplantation in children. Study-wide results and caveats: In patients about two months after transplant, alpha-beta T cells reportedly arose from several hundred expanded graft clones. Surviving recipient T cells and thymic progenitors produced the high day-60 TCRbeta diversity seen in some patients. Hyperexpanded clones declined; after one year, newly produced T cells mostly supplied diversity.

Preparation of the TCRbeta library involved a method that used unique molecular identifiers. TCRdb processed the PCR reads anew with MiXCR; each CDR3 protein has one entry. This sample carries about 310,000 distinct CDR3 sequences, roughly 21% of them seen once, and the ten largest clones take approximately 10%. The sequence came from a male patient younger than 18 who had a stem cell transplant for acute lymphoblastic leukemia, so the T cells may come from the graft donor. The chain is built from TRBV4-1 and TRBJ1-4, with D unclear. The source was PBMCs, mostly from graft donor cells, collected 180 days after TCRalphabeta/CD19-depleted stem cell transplant. CDR3 amino acids: CASSQVDLRKLFF. The CDR3 bases are TGCGCCAGCAGCCAAGTAGACTTGAGAAAACTGTTTTTT.